One sample yielded the 13 T cell receptor beta chains listed below, sequenced in a study of cytomegalovirus exposure and HLA in healthy donors. The primer mix had 60 Vbeta and 13 Jbeta primers. Libraries were prepared by immunoSEQ multiplex PCR; TCRdb keeps only in-frame clonotypes and omits some of them. The sample lists about 250,000 clones, about three quarters seen once, with about 0.5% in the top ten. Sample: PBMCs. The receptors derive from a boy aged 5-17 years in good health and CMV-seronegative.

This rearrangement joins TRBV27 to TRBJ1-1; D remains unclear. CDR3 length: 14 amino acids. V was clipped by 2 bases and J by 7 bases, with 14 bases between them. CDR1 is MNHEY, CDR2 SMNVEV, per germline (reference sequence). CDR3 sequence: CASSLQTGIGEAFF. CDR3 DNA: TGTGCCAGCAGTTTACAGACGGGAATCGGTGAAGCTTTCTTT.

The chain is built from TRBV6-1 and TRBJ2-3; 9 nucleotides match TRBD2. Trimming cost V 7 bases and J 4 bases; bases outside gene matches: 6. From germline, CDR1 is MNHNS and CDR2 SASEGT. The CDR3 sequence is 14 residues long. DNA for the CDR3: TGTGCCAGCACTTGGACTAGCGAAGCAGATACGCAGTATTTT. Its protein is CASTWTSEADTQYF.

The chain has TRBV10-3 and TRBJ2-3; 9 bases match TRBD1. J gave up 4 bases and V 4 bases, and 3 bases lay outside the gene matches. The germline V gene encodes CDR1 ENHRY and CDR2 SYGVKD. The CDR3 covers 14 residues. In nucleotides, the CDR3 is TGTGCCATCAGTGCACAGGGGGCCGCAGATACGCAGTATTTT. It is translated as CAISAQGAADTQYF.

This chain's CDR3 is CAWSGGVRQPQHF. CDR3 DNA: TGTGCCTGGAGTGGGGGGGTTCGGCAGCCCCAGCATTTT. The rearrangement joins TRBV30 to TRBJ1-5; the D gene is possibly TRBD1 (5 bases). Germline V lookup: CDR1 GTSNPN, CDR2 SVGIG (reference sequence). This CDR3 has 13 residues. Trimming removed 1 base at V and 7 bases at J, with 11 bases between.

This clone has just one count. The chain employs TRBV4-1 and TRBJ2-7, with 11 bases fitting TRBD1. The J segment lost 4 bases and the V segment lost 4 bases, leaving 6 bases of the junction unmatched. Per germline, CDR1 MGHRA and CDR2 YSYEKL. The CDR3 is made up of 15 amino acids. CDR3 protein: CASSLGTGGYYEQYF. The CDR3 DNA reads as TGCGCCAGCAGCCTCGGGACAGGGGGTTATTACGAGCAGTACTTC.

A single count supports this clone. The chain's CDR3 is CASSYFAGTYEQYF. CDR3 sequence (DNA): TGTGCCAGCAGTTACTTTGCCGGGACCTACGAGCAGTACTTC. The rearrangement links TRBV6-5 to TRBJ2-7, with D tentatively TRBD2 (5 bases). The CDR3 spans 14 residues. Germline lookup yields CDR1 MNHEY and CDR2 SVGAGI. The germline V and J ends were trimmed by 1 base and 2 bases, with 9 bases remaining between them.

The CDR3 protein is CASSAGTSGSYTQYF. In nucleotides, the CDR3 is TGTGCCAGCAGTGCCGGGACTAGCGGGAGTTATACGCAGTATTTT. This rearrangement joins TRBV27 to TRBJ2-3; TRBD2 aligns across 14 bases. The V gene end was trimmed by 5 bases and the J gene end by 7 bases; junction bases not matched to a gene: 5. CDR1 and CDR2 from the germline V gene are MNHEY and SMNVEV (reference sequence). This CDR3 is built from 15 residues.

The chain links TRBV2 to TRBJ1-1; D gene uncertain. V lost 5 bases, J lost 4 bases, and 14 bases lay in between. This CDR3 has 14 amino acids. Per the germline V gene, CDR1 is SNHLY and CDR2 is FYNNEI. CDR3 bases: TGTGCCAGCAGTTTCGGGGATAAGGGCACTGAAGCTTTCTTT. Translating it yields CASSFGDKGTEAFF. The entire variable domain, with the rest obtained from reference TRBV2 and TRBJ1-1, is as follows: EPEVTQTPSHQVTQMGQEVILRCVPISNHLYFYWYRQILGQKVEFLVSFYNNEISEKSEIFDDQFSVERPDGSNFTLKIRSTKLEDSAMYFCASSFGDKGTEAFFGQGTRLTVV.

CDR3 DNA sequence: TGTGCCAGCCACAGGGTCGCCGGGGAGCTGTTTTTT. Translation: CASHRVAGELFF. This chain connects TRBV6-1 to TRBJ2-2, with D possibly TRBD1 on 6 matching bases. Germline lookup yields CDR1 MNHNS and CDR2 SASEGT. V was pared by 8 bases and J by 6 bases, with 10 bases between. The CDR3 length is 12 residues.

The genes are TRBV7-6 and TRBJ2-3, with D possibly TRBD1 on 6 matching bases. V lost 5 bases, J lost 1 base, and 13 bases lay in between. The length of the CDR3 is 15 residues. Germline V gives CDR1 SGHVS, CDR2 FNYEAQ. DNA of the CDR3: TGTGCCAGCAGCCCCAGGACAGCGGGCACAGATACGCAGTATTTT. It yields the protein CASSPRTAGTDTQYF.

The CDR3, as DNA: TGTGCCAGCAGCATCGGACTAGCGGGAGTAGGGCAAGAGACCCAGTACTTC. It encodes CASSIGLAGVGQETQYF. The chain links TRBV11-3 to TRBJ2-5; TRBD2 matches 13 bases. Germline V CDR1 and CDR2: SGHNT, YENEEA. There are 17 residues in the CDR3. Trimming removed 5 bases from V and 2 bases from J; junction bases left unmatched: 8.

The chain recombines TRBV7-9 with TRBJ2-1; perhaps TRBD2 as D (6 bases). This CDR3 comprises 16 residues. V shed 5 bases and J shed 6 bases, with 20 bases lying between them. Germline CDR1 SEHNR, CDR2 FQNEAQ (reference sequence). This CDR3 reads CASSQRIGTGVNEQFF. The CDR3 nucleotides are TGTGCCAGCAGCCAGCGTATTGGGACTGGCGTCAATGAGCAGTTCTTC.

The chain employs TRBV21-1 and TRBJ2-1; the table calls TRBD1, which could not be checked here. TRBV21-1 is described as a pseudogene. CDR3 length equals 13 residues. Here the CDR3 DNA reads TGTGCCAGCAGCGGTGACAGGTCCAATGAGCAGTTCTTC. Protein product: CASSGDRSNEQFF.